These 9 T cell receptor beta chains originate from one sample sequenced in a study of T-cell memory formation after mild COVID-19. Using its own MiXCR run on the 5' RACE reads, TCRdb lists one record per CDR3 protein. Of about 160,000 distinct CDR3 sequences in the sample, around a third were seen once. Input material: PBMCs or a T cell subset sorted from them (not recorded which). These TCRs come from an adult woman who had mild COVID-19 (a few samples of this study predate the infection). Cell type and time point are not known.

V and J are TRBV7-6 and TRBJ2-5; D gene uncertain. Germline CDR1 and CDR2: SGHVS and FNYEAQ. This CDR3 is 12 amino acids long. V lost 5 bases to trimming and J lost 3 bases, with 7 bases between them. The CDR3 loop reads CASSDPKETQYF. For the CDR3, the DNA is TGTGCCAGCAGCGACCCTAAAGAGACCCAGTACTTC.

The V gene is TRBV6-2 or TRBV6-3, the J gene TRBJ2-3; TRBD2 matches at 10 bases. J was trimmed by 5 bases and V by 5 bases; bases with no gene match: 10. Germline V gives CDR1 MNHEY, CDR2 SVGEGT. The CDR3 has 16 residues. The CDR3, as DNA: TGTGCCAGCAGTGCCTGGACTAGCGGAGGGGAAGATACGCAGTATTTT. Its protein product is CASSAWTSGGEDTQYF.

In its sample, this clonotype was seen a few times. This chain uses TRBV5-1 with TRBJ1-2; D is ambiguous. Germline CDR1 and CDR2: SGHRS and YFSETQ. With 0 bases removed from V and 5 bases from J, the gap between germline ends came to 8 bases. The CDR3 consists of 13 residues. The CDR3 DNA sequence: TGCGCCAGCAGCTTGGGTTCCAAGTATGGCTACACCTTC. Its protein product is CASSLGSKYGYTF. Filled out from reference TRBV5-1 and TRBJ1-2, the complete variable domain reads KAGVTQTPRYLIKTRGQQVTLSCSPISGHRSVSWYQQTPGQGLQFLFEYFSETQRNKGNFPGRFSGRQFSNSRSEMNVSTLELGDSALYLCASSLGSKYGYTFGSGTRLTVV.

A few counts support this clonotype. This chain joins TRBV29-1 and TRBJ2-7, with 8 bases fitting TRBD1. Trimming at V came to 3 bases and at J to 2 bases, leaving 3 bases not matched to a gene. This CDR3 is built from 13 residues. Germline lookup yields CDR1 SQVTM and CDR2 ANQGSEA. This CDR3 reads CSVEVTGAYEQYF. The CDR3 bases are TGCAGCGTTGAGGTGACAGGGGCCTACGAGCAGTACTTC.

The chain recombines TRBV6-1 with TRBJ2-5; no clear D gene. CDR1 is MNHNS and CDR2 is SASEGT in the germline V gene. The V gene lost 1 base and the J gene lost 2 bases, with 8 bases spanning the gap. The CDR3 spans 14 residues. CDR3 region: CASSEVAVQETQYF. In DNA, the CDR3 is TGTGCCAGCAGTGAAGTGGCAGTACAAGAGACCCAGTACTTC.

This clonotype was detected a few times. V gene TRBV27 combines with J gene TRBJ1-2; possibly TRBD1 for D (6 bases). The V gene lost 6 bases and the J gene lost 4 bases, with 12 bases spanning the gap. Germline assignment: CDR1 MNHEY and CDR2 SMNVEV (reference sequence). This CDR3 is 13 amino acids long. This chain's CDR3 is CASSLGHRYGYTF. CDR3 coding DNA: TGTGCCAGCAGCCTGGGACATCGCTATGGCTACACCTTC.

J is TRBJ1-5 and V is TRBV5-1; D remains ambiguous. The CDR3 is 13 residues long. Germline values: CDR1 SGHRS, CDR2 YFSETQ. Trimming pared 4 bases from V and 4 bases from J, leaving 9 bases between. This CDR3 is CASSPAQNQPQHF. DNA of the CDR3: TGCGCCAGCAGCCCCGCTCAGAATCAGCCCCAGCATTTT.

This clonotype was counted only a few times. V usage is TRBV5-1 and J usage is TRBJ2-1; 10 nucleotides match TRBD2. The germline gives CDR1 SGHRS, CDR2 YFSETQ. The CDR3 covers 17 residues. With V trimmed by 0 bases and J by 1 base, 4 bases remained unmatched. The CDR3 bases are TGCGCCAGCAGCTTGGTCCCGGGACTAGCGTCCTACAATGAGCAGTTCTTC. It specifies CASSLVPGLASYNEQFF.

The V gene is TRBV7-6, the J gene TRBJ2-1, with TRBD1 matching over 11 bases. The germline CDR1 and CDR2 sequences are SGHVS and FNYEAQ. The length of the CDR3 is 13 residues. The CDR3 is CAVGQGAYNEQFF. Here the CDR3 DNA reads TGTGCGGTGGGACAGGGGGCCTACAATGAGCAGTTCTTC.